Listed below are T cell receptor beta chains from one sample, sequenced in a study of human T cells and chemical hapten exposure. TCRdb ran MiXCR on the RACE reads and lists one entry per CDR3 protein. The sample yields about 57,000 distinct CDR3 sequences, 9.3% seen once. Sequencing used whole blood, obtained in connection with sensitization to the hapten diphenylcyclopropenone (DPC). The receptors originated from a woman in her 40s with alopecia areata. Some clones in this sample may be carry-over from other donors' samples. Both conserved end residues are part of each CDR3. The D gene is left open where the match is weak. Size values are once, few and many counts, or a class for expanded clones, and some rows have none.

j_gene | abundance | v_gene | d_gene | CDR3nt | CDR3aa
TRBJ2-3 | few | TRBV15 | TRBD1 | TGTGCCACCAGCACGGACCCGGGACAGGGGGCAGATACGCAGTATTTT | CATSTDPGQGADTQYF
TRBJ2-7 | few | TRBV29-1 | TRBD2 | TGCAGCGTTGAAGATCTCCTAGGAGCGGGGGTCTCCTCCTACGAGCAGTACTTC | CSVEDLLGAGVSSYEQYF
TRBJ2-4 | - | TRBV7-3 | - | TGTGCCAGCAACGAAACAGGCTTAGCCAAAAACATTCAGTACTTC | CASNETGLAKNIQYF
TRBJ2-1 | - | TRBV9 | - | TGTGCCAGCAGAGGTGCCGGGGAGCAGTTCTTC | CASRGAGEQFF
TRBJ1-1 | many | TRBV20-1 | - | TGCAGTGCTAGAGATCCATACAGCGTGAACACTGAAGCTTTCTTT | CSARDPYSVNTEAFF
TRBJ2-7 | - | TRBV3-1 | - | TGTGCCAGCAGCCAGCCGGGCCTTACCTACGAGCAGTACTTC | CASSQPGLTYEQYF
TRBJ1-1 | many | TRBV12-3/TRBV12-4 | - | TGTGCCAGCAGTTTACCGGACCAAGGGAACACTGAAGCTTTCTTT | CASSLPDQGNTEAFF
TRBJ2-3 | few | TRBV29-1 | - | TGCAGCGTTAGTGGACAGACAGATACGCAGTATTTT | CSVSGQTDTQYF
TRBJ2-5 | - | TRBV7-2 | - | TGTGCCAGCAGCCCGAGTACGCGGGAGACCCAGTACTTC | CASSPSTRETQYF
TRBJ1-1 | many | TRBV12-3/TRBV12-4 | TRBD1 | TGTGCCAGCAGAGGGACAGGGACCTTGAACACTGAAGCTTTCTTT | CASRGTGTLNTEAFF
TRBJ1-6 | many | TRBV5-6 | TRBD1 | TGTGCCAGCAGCTTGTCCGGGACAGTTTCACCCCTCCACTTT | CASSLSGTVSPLHF
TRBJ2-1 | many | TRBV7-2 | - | TGTGCCAGCAGCGAATACAATGAGCAGTTCTTC | CASSEYNEQFF
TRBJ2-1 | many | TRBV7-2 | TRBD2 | TGTGCCAGCAGGCTAGCGGGGAGCTCCTACAATGAGCAGTTCTTC | CASRLAGSSYNEQFF
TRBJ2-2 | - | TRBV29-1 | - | TGCAGCGTTGAAGGCAGAAACACCGGGGAGCTGTTTTTT | CSVEGRNTGELFF
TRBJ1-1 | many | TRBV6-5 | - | TGTGCCAGCAGTCGTTACAGCGCTAACACTGAAGCTTTCTTT | CASSRYSANTEAFF
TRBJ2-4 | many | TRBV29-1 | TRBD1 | TGCAGCGCTACCGAAGACAGGGAAACGGACATTCAGTACTTC | CSATEDRETDIQYF
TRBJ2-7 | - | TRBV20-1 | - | TGCAGTGCTAGAGTATCACAGCCTCCGGAGCAGTACTTC | CSARVSQPPEQYF
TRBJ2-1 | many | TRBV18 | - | TGTGCCAGCTCACCTCCTAGCCTCAATGAGCAGTTCTTC | CASSPPSLNEQFF
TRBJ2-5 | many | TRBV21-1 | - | TGTGCCAGCAGCTCCCACCAGGACAGGGGACAAGAGACCCAGTACTTC | CASSSHQDRGQETQYF
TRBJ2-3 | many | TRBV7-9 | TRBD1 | TGTGCCAGCAGCTTGCCCGGGACAGCACTAGATACGCAGTATTTT | CASSLPGTALDTQYF
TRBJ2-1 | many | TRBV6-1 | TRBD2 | TGTGCCAGCAGGTGGGTGGCGGGGGGCGAGCAGTTCTTC | CASRWVAGGEQFF
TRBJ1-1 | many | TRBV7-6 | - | TGTGCCAGCAGCTTACGAATTGGGGGGGCGAACACTGAAGCTTTCTTT | CASSLRIGGANTEAFF
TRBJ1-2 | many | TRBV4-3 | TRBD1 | TGCGCCAGCAGCCAAGATAGGACAGGTTATGGCTACACCTTC | CASSQDRTGYGYTF
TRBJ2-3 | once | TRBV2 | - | TGTGCCAGCAGTGAAGTCGTCAGGGGTTCCGATACGCAGTATTTT | CASSEVVRGSDTQYF
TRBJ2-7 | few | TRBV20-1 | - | TGCAGTGCGTACCTCTACGAGCAGTACTTC | CSAYLYEQYF
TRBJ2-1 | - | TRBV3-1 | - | TGTGCCAGCAGCCCCTACAGGACTACCTACAATGAGCAGTTCTTC | CASSPYRTTYNEQFF
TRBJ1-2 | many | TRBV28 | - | TGTGCCAGCAGACCCCAAGGAGGGGCTTATGGCTACACCTTC | CASRPQGGAYGYTF
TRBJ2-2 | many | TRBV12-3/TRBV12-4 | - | TGTGCCAGCGCGTTCTCGCGCACCGGGGAGCTGTTTTTT | CASAFSRTGELFF
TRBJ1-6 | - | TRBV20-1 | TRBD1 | TGCAGTGCTGAATACAGGGGTCAGAATTCACCCCTCCACTTT | CSAEYRGQNSPLHF
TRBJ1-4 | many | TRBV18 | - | TGTGCCAGCCGCGGGAGACAGAGTAATGAAAAACTGTTTTTT | CASRGRQSNEKLFF
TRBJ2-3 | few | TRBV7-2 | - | TGTGCCAGCAGCTTAGAGACAGCGGGTACGCAGTATTTT | CASSLETAGTQYF
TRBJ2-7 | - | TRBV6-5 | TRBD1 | TGTGCCAGCAGGTCGGGACAGGCAGGCTACGAGCAGTACTTC | CASRSGQAGYEQYF
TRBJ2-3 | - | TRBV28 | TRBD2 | TGTGCCAGCAGCCCGAGACTAGCGGGGGCCAGCACAGATACGCAGTATTTT | CASSPRLAGASTDTQYF
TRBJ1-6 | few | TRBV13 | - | TGTGCCAGCAGCTTAGTTGGAGGGGCGAATTCACCCCTCCACTTT | CASSLVGGANSPLHF
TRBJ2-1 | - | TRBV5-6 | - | TGTGCCAGCAGCTTGGAGGTGGCCTTGGGGTCCTACAATGAGCAGTTCTTC | CASSLEVALGSYNEQFF
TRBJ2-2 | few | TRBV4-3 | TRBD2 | TGCGCCAGCAGCCCCGGGGTAGCGGGGGCTGGGGACGGGGAGCTGTTTTTT | CASSPGVAGAGDGELFF
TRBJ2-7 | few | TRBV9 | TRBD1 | TGTGCCAGCAGCACCCGAGGGGACAGGGGACTCTACGAGCAGTACTTC | CASSTRGDRGLYEQYF
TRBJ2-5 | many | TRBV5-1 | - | TGCGCCAGCAGCCCCAGAGGGTCCCAAGAGACCCAGTACTTC | CASSPRGSQETQYF
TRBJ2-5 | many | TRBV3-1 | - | TGTGCCAGCAGCCGACCTCCGGATGGCCCGGAGACCCAGTACTTC | CASSRPPDGPETQYF
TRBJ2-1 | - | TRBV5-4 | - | TGTGCCATTATGGACAGCGAACTTTACAATGAGCAGTTCTTC | CAIMDSELYNEQFF
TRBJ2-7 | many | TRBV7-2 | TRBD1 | TGTGCCAGCAGCTCTAGGGCGAGGACAGGGAGTTTCTACGAGCAGTACTTC | CASSSRARTGSFYEQYF
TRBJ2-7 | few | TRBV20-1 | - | TGCAGTGCTAGAGATCTGGCGGTACCCTACGAGCAGTACTTC | CSARDLAVPYEQYF
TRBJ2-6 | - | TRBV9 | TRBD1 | TGTGCCAGCAGCGCAACACAGGGGATCCGTCCTGGGGCCAACGTCCTGACTTTC | CASSATQGIRPGANVLTF
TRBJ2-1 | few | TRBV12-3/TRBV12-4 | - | TGTGCCAGCAGTTTAGCCCGGGACCTCTACAATGAGCAGTTCTTC | CASSLARDLYNEQFF
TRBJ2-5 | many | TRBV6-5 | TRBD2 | TGTGCCAGCAGTTACGGAGCGGGATGGAGCCAAGAGACCCAGTACTTC | CASSYGAGWSQETQYF
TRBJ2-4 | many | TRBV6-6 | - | TGTGCCAGCAGTTATGGGGTGGCGGCCGAAAACATTCAGTACTTC | CASSYGVAAENIQYF
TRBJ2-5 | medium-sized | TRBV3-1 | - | TGTGCCAGCAGCTACGGGGCGGAGACCCAGTACTTC | CASSYGAETQYF
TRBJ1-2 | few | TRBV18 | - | TGTGCCAGCTCACCTACGGGAAAAGGTCCCTATGGCTACACCTTC | CASSPTGKGPYGYTF
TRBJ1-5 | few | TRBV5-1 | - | TGCGCCAGCCGACAAGGGGAGGAGCAGCCCCAGCATTTT | CASRQGEEQPQHF
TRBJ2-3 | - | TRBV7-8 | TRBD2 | TGTGCCAGCAGCTATGGGACTAGCGGCCGCACAGATACGCAGTATTTT | CASSYGTSGRTDTQYF
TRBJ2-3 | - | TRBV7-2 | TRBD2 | TGTGCCAGCAGCACGGGACTAGCCCAATTTAGCACAGATACGCAGTATTTT | CASSTGLAQFSTDTQYF
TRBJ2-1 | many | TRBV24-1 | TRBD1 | TGTGCCACCAGTGACCCAGGGGGAAGGGGGCAGTTCTTC | CATSDPGGRGQFF
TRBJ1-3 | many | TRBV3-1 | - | TGTGCCAGCAGCCGACTCAGTTCTTTAGGAAACACCATATATTTT | CASSRLSSLGNTIYF
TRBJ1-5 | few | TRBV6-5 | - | TGTGCCAGCAGATACAGGGCCGGTCAGCCCCAGCATTTT | CASRYRAGQPQHF
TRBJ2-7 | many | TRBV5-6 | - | TGTGCCAGCAACGAGGGACGGAGCTACGAGCAGTACTTC | CASNEGRSYEQYF